This T cell receptor beta chain was captured by sequencing in a study of naive and memory T cell subsets. Study-level findings and limits: Far more TCRs reportedly came from tuberculin skin test site biopsies.

Treatment meaning: skin biopsy from PPD injection site in Mantoux-positive individual. A UMI-containing oligonucleotide was joined by 3' ligation to the TCR cDNA template. Biopsied sites were PPD injections in people with a positive Mantoux test. Germline CDR1 and CDR2: SNHLY and FYNNEI. The CDR3 spans 16 residues. Between the trimmed V and J ends, which lost 6 bases and 3 bases, there was a span of 17 bases. At least ten counts were recorded for this clonotype. As yet, its antigen is unknown. Ligated cDNA underwent four rounds of PCR with nested alpha and beta constant region primers and SP2. Alpha and beta constant region primers primed reverse transcription for blood and skin samples. TCRdb processed the UMI-ligation and nested PCR reads anew with MiXCR; each CDR3 protein has one entry. The sample lists some 14,000 distinct CDR3 sequences; approximately 4.7% were seen once.

The source was skin, collected from a tuberculin skin test site. The chain uses TRBV2 and TRBJ2-2; D is undetermined. The receptor comes from an adult in good health. CDR3 nucleotides: TGTGCCAGCAGCGAAAGTCCCATTTGGGACACCGGGGAGCTGTTTTTT. Protein sequence: CASSESPIWDTGELFF.